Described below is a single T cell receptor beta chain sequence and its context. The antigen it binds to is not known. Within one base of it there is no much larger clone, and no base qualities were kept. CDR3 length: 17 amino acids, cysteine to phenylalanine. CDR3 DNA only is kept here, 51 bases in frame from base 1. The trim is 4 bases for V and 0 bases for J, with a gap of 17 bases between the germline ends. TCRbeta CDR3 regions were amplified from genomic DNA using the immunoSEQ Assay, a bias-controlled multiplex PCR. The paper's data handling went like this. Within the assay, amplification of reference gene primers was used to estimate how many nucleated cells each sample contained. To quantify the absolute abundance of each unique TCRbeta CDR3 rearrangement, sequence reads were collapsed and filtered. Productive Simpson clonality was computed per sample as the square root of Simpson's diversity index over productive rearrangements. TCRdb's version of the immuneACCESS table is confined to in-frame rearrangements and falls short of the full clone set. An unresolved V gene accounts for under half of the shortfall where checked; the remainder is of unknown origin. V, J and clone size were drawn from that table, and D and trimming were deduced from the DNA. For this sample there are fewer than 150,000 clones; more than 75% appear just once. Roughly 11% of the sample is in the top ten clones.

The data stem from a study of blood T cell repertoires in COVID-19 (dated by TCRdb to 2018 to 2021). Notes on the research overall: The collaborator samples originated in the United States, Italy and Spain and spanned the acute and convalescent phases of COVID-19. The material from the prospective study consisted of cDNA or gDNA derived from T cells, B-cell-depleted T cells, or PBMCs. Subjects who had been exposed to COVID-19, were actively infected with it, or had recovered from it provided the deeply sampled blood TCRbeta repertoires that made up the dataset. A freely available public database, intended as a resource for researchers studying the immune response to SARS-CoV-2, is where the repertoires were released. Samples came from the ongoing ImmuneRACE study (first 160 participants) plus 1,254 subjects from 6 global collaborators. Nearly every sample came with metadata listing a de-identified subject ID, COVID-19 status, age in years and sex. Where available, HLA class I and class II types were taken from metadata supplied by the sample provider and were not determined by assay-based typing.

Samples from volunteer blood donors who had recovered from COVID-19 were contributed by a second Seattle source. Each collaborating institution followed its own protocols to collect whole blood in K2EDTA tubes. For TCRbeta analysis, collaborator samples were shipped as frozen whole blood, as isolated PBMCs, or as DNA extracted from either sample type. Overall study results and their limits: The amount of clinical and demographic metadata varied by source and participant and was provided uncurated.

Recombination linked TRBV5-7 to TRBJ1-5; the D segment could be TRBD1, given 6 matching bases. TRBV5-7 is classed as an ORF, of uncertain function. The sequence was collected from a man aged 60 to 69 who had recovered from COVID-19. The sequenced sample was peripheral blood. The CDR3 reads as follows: CASSLGRGSYSNQPQHF. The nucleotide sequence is TGTGCCAGCAGCCTCGGGAGGGGGTCCTATAGCAATCAGCCCCAGCATTTT.